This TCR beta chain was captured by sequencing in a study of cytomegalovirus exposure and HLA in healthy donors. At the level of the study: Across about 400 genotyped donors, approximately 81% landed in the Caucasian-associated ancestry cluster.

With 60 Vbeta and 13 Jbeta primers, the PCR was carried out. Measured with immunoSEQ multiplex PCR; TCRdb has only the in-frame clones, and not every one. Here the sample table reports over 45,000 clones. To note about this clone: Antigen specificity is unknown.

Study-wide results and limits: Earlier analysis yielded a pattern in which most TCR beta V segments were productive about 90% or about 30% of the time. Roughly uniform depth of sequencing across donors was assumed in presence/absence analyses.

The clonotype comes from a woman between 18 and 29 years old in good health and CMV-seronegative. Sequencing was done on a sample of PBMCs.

This chain's CDR3 is CASSAQRSGRAQDTQYF. In nucleotides, the CDR3 is TGTGCCAGTAGTGCCCAGAGGAGCGGGAGGGCCCAAGATACGCAGTATTTT. V is TRBV19 and J is TRBJ2-3; 10 nucleotides line up with TRBD2. Unmatched junction bases numbered 13, after V lost 5 bases and J lost 5 bases. This CDR3 region has 17 residues. Germline V gene data show CDR1 as LNHDA and CDR2 as SQIVND (reference sequence).